The TCR beta chain described here comes from a study of OX40 agonist ivuxolimab in advanced cancers. Points from the study as a whole: What antigens the expanded peripheral T cells recognized was never established.

Worth noting for this clone: Its cognate antigen is unknown.

The CDR3 spans 17 residues. Germline V gene lookup returns CDR1 SGHAT and CDR2 FQDESV (reference sequence). Germline trimming cut 1 base from V and 0 bases from J; bases unmatched to any gene: 4. Autoimmune disease history or systemic immunosuppression disqualified patients. Clones were read by immunoSEQ multiplex PCR, and TCRdb kept only the in-frame ones, dropping some. The sample lists fewer than 85,000 clones; around 80% were seen once. This TCR was sampled from an adult with an advanced solid tumor such as melanoma, head and neck, liver or kidney cancer. The starting material was CD4+ or CD8+ T cells sorted from blood, obtained in a trial of the OX40 agonist ivuxolimab. The J gene is TRBJ2-2, the V gene TRBV11-1; 8 bases line up with TRBD1. The CDR3 DNA reads TGTGCCAGCAGCTTAGGGTTACAGGGGGCGAACACCGGGGAGCTGTTTTTT. Residues: CASSLGLQGANTGELFF.